The 19 T cell receptor beta chains below come from one sample, sequenced in a study of shared clonotypes between healthy human individuals (dated by TCRdb to the early 2020s). The library was produced with the immunoSEQ multiplex PCR assay. Not all clones reach the TCRdb copy of this immuneACCESS table, which keeps in-frame sequences only. Checked studies attribute under half of the gap to unresolved V genes and leave the rest unexplained. The sample has 2 million to 3 million clones on record, under 95% of them singletons. In total, the top ten clones hold 0.36% of the sample. Input material: naive CD4+ T cells from PBMCs. In light of the paper, this sample's cell subset or site label describes: CD45RA+ positively selected. The receptors originated from a man in his late teens or twenties in good health. Some clones in this sample may be carry-over from other donors' samples.

The V gene is TRBV20-1, the J gene TRBJ1-1; 9 nucleotides match TRBD1. Germline CDR1 DFQATT, CDR2 SNEGSKA (reference sequence). V lost 5 bases, J lost 6 bases, and 1 base stayed unmatched. CDR3 length: 11 amino acids. CDR3 sequence reads: CSAGQGPEAFF. The CDR3 nucleotides are TGCAGTGCTGGACAGGGGCCTGAAGCTTTCTTT.

The rearrangement uses TRBV6-6 and TRBJ2-1; D is possibly TRBD1 (5 bases). This CDR3 comprises 16 residues. The germline V gene has CDR1 MNHNY and CDR2 SVGAGI (reference sequence). Trimming removed 2 bases from V and 8 bases from J, with 19 bases in between. CDR3 bases: TGTGCCAGCAGTTACGGGCGCCGCCTAACCAGGGATGAGCAGTTCTTC. Its protein product is CASSYGRRLTRDEQFF.

The V call is TRBV5-4, the J call TRBJ2-7; 16 bases align to TRBD2. The CDR3 has 18 amino acids. V shed 4 bases and J 4 bases; nucleotides not matched to a gene: 11. Germline CDR1 is SGHNT and CDR2 is YYREEE (reference sequence). The CDR3 DNA reads TGTGCCAGCAGCGACCCGGGACTAGCGGGAGGGTCCCGTTACGAGCAGTACTTC. Amino acids: CASSDPGLAGGSRYEQYF. The full variable domain, completed using reference TRBV5-4 and TRBJ2-7, is ETGVTQSPTHLIKTRGQQVTLRCSSQSGHNTVSWYQQALGQGPQFIFQYYREEENGRGNFPPRFSGLQFPNYSSELNVNALELDDSALYLCASSDPGLAGGSRYEQYFGPGTRLTVT.

V is TRBV2 and J is TRBJ1-3; 8 bases are a match to TRBD1. Germline values: CDR1 SNHLY, CDR2 FYNNEI. The CDR3 is 15 amino acids. The V gene end was trimmed by 3 bases and the J gene end by 3 bases; junction bases not matched to a gene: 4. CDR3 in DNA: TGTGCCAGCAGTGATAGCAGGGGGCTTGGAAACACCATATATTTT. As protein: CASSDSRGLGNTIYF.

DNA of the CDR3: TGTGCCAGCAGCTTAAAGCGAGATGAGCAGTTCTTC. This gives the protein CASSLKRDEQFF. V gene TRBV7-9 combines with J gene TRBJ2-1; D is uncertain. The V end was cut by 2 bases, the J end by 8 bases, with 7 bases between. CDR1 is SEHNR and CDR2 is FQNEAQ in the germline V gene (reference sequence). This CDR3 has 12 residues.

The J gene is TRBJ1-2, the V gene TRBV25-1, with D possibly TRBD1 on 5 matching bases. This CDR3 has 18 amino acids. Germline V CDR1 and CDR2: MGHDK, SYGVNS. The V end lost 1 base, the J end lost 4 bases, and 22 bases lay between the germline ends. CDR3 coding DNA: TGTGCCAGCAGTGAATTTCATTTAGTCGGGGGACTTGTCTATGGCTACACCTTC. Translating it yields CASSEFHLVGGLVYGYTF.

The V gene is TRBV5-1, the J gene TRBJ2-5; D is tentatively TRBD1 or TRBD2 (6 bases each). The V gene's germline CDR1 is SGHRS and CDR2 YFSETQ. Trimming removed 0 bases at V and 5 bases at J, with 26 bases between. The CDR3 spans 19 residues. The CDR3 sequence is CASSLVSGAATSRGETQYF. CDR3 sequence (DNA): TGCGCCAGCAGCTTGGTTTCAGGGGCCGCGACTAGTAGGGGGGAGACCCAGTACTTC.

A word on this clone: The same CDR3 also results from other DNA sequences found in this sample. V usage is TRBV28 and J usage is TRBJ1-5; no firm D call. Looked up from germline, CDR1 is MDHEN and CDR2 is SYDVKM. The CDR3 length is 13 residues. Between the trimmed V and J ends, which lost 6 bases and 4 bases, there was a span of 10 bases. The CDR3 reads CASSLNRNQPQHF. The CDR3, as DNA: TGTGCCAGCAGCCTTAACCGAAATCAGCCCCAGCATTTT.

This clone showed up just once. V is TRBV10-3 and J is TRBJ1-2; D not resolved. CDR1 and CDR2 (germline): ENHRY, SYGVKD. The V gene lost 3 bases and the J gene lost 7 bases, with 12 bases spanning the gap. The CDR3 has 13 residues. CDR3 nucleotide sequence: TGTGCCATCAGTGATTCAGACGGTCCTGGCTACACCTTC. This gives the protein CAISDSDGPGYTF.

This chain links TRBV28 with TRBJ1-2; unclear D gene. V was shortened by 5 bases and J by 8 bases, with 15 bases between the two germline ends. The CDR3 loop spans 13 amino acids. The germline V gene has CDR1 MDHEN and CDR2 SYDVKM. CDR3 loop: CASSHKRSRGYTF. CDR3 sequence (DNA): TGTGCCAGCAGTCACAAACGGTCGAGGGGCTACACCTTC.

The gene calls are TRBV19 and TRBJ2-6; D unresolved. V was cut by 6 bases and J by 4 bases, with 13 bases left in between. From germline, CDR1 is LNHDA and CDR2 SQIVND (reference sequence). This CDR3 is built from 15 residues. The CDR3 DNA sequence: TGTGCCAGTAGCGATAGACCTTCCGGGGCCAACGTCCTGACTTTC. Translation gives CASSDRPSGANVLTF.

This chain links TRBV5-1 with TRBJ1-5; the D is unclear. This CDR3 contains 14 residues. Per germline, CDR1 SGHRS and CDR2 YFSETQ. Deletions cut 2 bases from V and 10 bases from J, with 16 bases between. CDR3 in amino acids: CASSFDYSSGPQHF. The DNA of the CDR3 is TGCGCCAGCAGCTTCGACTACAGCTCTGGACCCCAGCATTTT.

The chain uses TRBV5-3 and TRBJ2-7; no definite D call. TRBV5-3 is an ORF for which the function is uncertain. V lost 0 bases to trimming and J lost 4 bases, with 11 bases between them. This CDR3 has 14 amino acids. CDR3 bases: TGTGCCAGAAGCTTGGGGTCAGTCTGGTACGAGCAGTACTTC. This gives the protein CARSLGSVWYEQYF.

CDR3 protein: CASSLLGTEAFF. CDR3 in DNA: TGTGCCAGCAGTCTTCTGGGCACTGAAGCTTTCTTT. The J gene is TRBJ1-1, the V gene TRBV6-1; D uncertain. Trimming cost V 5 bases and J 4 bases, with 8 bases left between them. Germline lookup yields CDR1 MNHNS and CDR2 SASEGT. There are 12 residues in the CDR3.

The CDR3 is CASSLAGVPYNEQFF. Here the CDR3 DNA reads TGTGCCAGCAGTCTAGCGGGGGTTCCCTACAATGAGCAGTTCTTC. This chain joins TRBV6-5 and TRBJ2-1; TRBD2 agrees at 10 bases. V shed 5 bases and J 2 bases; nucleotides not matched to a gene: 3. Germline CDR1 MNHEY, CDR2 SVGAGI. The CDR3 is 15 residues long.

The V and J genes are TRBV5-1 and TRBJ2-7; no clear D gene. Per the germline V gene, CDR1 is SGHRS and CDR2 is YFSETQ. Deletions cut 4 bases from V and 6 bases from J, with 14 bases between. This CDR3 is 13 amino acids long. The CDR3 sequence: CASSPELHSEQYF. CDR3 nucleotides: TGCGCCAGCAGCCCGGAACTACATAGCGAGCAGTACTTC.

This clone was seen once. This chain links TRBV4-1 with TRBJ2-5; TRBD2 agrees at 10 bases. The CDR3 is made up of 16 amino acids. CDR1 and CDR2 from the germline V gene are MGHRA and YSYEKL. J was trimmed by 4 bases and V by 2 bases; bases with no gene match: 7. CDR3 DNA sequence: TGCGCCAGCAGCCAACCGGGTCGGACTAGCGGAGAGACCCAGTACTTC. Residues: CASSQPGRTSGETQYF.

The gene calls are TRBV28 and TRBJ2-7, with D maybe TRBD1 (5 bases). Trimming removed 4 bases from V and 4 bases from J, with 11 bases in between. The CDR3 totals 13 residues. Germline CDR1 and CDR2: MDHEN and SYDVKM. The CDR3 nucleotides read TGTGCCAGCAGTTCCCAGGGAAGGTACGAGCAGTACTTC. Translated, it gives CASSSQGRYEQYF.

As for this clone: Other DNA sequences from this sample encode an identical CDR3 as well. The chain links TRBV6-5 to TRBJ1-1; 8 bases map to TRBD1. Trimming removed 3 bases from V and 1 base from J; junction bases left unmatched: 1. Germline lookup yields CDR1 MNHEY and CDR2 SVGAGI. The CDR3 has 14 amino acids. The CDR3 bases are TGTGCCAGCAGTTATGGGACAGGGAACACTGAAGCTTTCTTT. Translated: CASSYGTGNTEAFF.